The clone carrying this T cell receptor beta chain was observed a handful of times. CDR1 and CDR2 from the germline V gene are SGHTA and FQGNSA. The CDR3 runs to 16 residues. Losses at the gene ends were 1 base for V and 0 bases for J; bases not matched to a gene: 4. Sequenced by immunoSEQ multiplex PCR; TCRdb stores in-frame clones only, minus some. The sample has under 100,000 clones, around 67% seen once. These data originate in a study of CD8 T cell repertoires and HIV-1 epitope variants. Study-wide background: Epitopes were three Gag families plus Nef HW9 and YT9.

Sequenced: uncultured baseline CD8+ T cells from peripheral blood mononuclear cells (PBMCs). The chain uses TRBV7-2 and TRBJ1-1; 8 bases are shared with TRBD1. The TCR was taken from a male donor with HIV. DNA of the CDR3: TGTGCCAGCAGCTTAGTTGGGACAGGCCTGAACACTGAAGCTTTCTTT. It encodes CASSLVGTGLNTEAFF.